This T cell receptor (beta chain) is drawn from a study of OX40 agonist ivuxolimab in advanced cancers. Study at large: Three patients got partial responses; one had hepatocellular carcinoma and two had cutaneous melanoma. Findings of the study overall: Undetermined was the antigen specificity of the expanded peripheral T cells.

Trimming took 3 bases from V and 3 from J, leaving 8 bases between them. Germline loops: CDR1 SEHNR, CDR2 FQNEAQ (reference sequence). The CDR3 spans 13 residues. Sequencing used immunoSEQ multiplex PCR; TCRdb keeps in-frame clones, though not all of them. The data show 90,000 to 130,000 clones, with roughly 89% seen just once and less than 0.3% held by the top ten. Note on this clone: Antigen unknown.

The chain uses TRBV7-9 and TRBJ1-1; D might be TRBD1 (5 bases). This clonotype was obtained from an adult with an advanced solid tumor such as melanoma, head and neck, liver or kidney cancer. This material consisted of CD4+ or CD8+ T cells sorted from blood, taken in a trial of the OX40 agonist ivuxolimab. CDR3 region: CASSFSRDTEAFF. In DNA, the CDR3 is TGTGCCAGCAGCTTCTCCAGGGACACTGAAGCTTTCTTT.